This TCR beta chain was captured in a study of cytomegalovirus exposure and HLA in healthy donors. Trimming removed 0 bases at V and 6 bases at J, with 9 bases between. Germline V gene sequence: CDR1 GTSNPN, CDR2 SVGIG (reference sequence). The CDR3 is made up of 12 amino acids. As to this clone: Its specificity is unknown.

Findings and caveats of the study: Listed as cytomegalovirus-associated were 150 to 200 TCR beta chains. Using the classifier, cytomegalovirus status was reportedly diagnosed with high specificity and sensitivity.

In the PCR, 60 Vbeta and 13 Jbeta primers were used. The protocol was immunoSEQ multiplex PCR, while the TCRdb copy is restricted to in-frame clones and leaves out a portion. The top ten clones hold less than 15% of a sample with over 100,000 clones, 76% of them seen once. This chain links TRBV30 with TRBJ2-7; no reliable D call. Sample: PBMCs. The receptor was derived from a woman aged 40 to 49 in good health and CMV-seropositive. The CDR3 loop is CAWSVLISEQYF. The CDR3 nucleotides read TGTGCCTGGAGTGTACTAATTAGCGAGCAGTACTTC.